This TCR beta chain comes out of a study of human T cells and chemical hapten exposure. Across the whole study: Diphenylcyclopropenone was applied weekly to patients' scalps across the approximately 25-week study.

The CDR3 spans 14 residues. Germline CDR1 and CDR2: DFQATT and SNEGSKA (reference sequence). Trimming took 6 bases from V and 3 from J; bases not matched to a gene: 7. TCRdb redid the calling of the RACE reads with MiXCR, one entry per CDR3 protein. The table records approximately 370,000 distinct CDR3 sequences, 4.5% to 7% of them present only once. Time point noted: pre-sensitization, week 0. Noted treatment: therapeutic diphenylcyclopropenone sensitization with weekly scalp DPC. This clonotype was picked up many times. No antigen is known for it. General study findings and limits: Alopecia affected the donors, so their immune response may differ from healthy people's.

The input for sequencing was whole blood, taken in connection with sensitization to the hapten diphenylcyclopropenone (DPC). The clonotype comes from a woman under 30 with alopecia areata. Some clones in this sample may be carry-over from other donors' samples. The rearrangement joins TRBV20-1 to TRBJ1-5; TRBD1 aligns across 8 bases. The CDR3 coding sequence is TGCAGTGCCTTGGACAGGGATGTCAATCAGCCCCAGCATTTT. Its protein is CSALDRDVNQPQHF.